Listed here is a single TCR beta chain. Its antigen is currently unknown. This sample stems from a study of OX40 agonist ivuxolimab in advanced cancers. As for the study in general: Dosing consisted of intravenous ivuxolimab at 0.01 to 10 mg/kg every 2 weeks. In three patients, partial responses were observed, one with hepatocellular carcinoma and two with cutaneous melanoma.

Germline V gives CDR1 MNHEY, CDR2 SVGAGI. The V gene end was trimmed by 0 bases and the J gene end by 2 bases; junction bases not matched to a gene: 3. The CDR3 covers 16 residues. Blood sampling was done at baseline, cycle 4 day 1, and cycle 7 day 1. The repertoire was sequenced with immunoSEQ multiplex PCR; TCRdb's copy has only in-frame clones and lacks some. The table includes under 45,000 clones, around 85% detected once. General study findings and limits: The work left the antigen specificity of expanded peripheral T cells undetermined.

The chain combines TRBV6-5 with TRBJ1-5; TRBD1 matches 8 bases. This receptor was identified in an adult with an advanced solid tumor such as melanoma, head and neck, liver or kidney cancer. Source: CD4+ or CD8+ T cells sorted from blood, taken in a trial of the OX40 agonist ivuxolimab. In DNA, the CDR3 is TGTGCCAGCAGTTACTCGAAGGACAGGGGCAATCAGCCCCAGCATTTT. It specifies CASSYSKDRGNQPQHF.